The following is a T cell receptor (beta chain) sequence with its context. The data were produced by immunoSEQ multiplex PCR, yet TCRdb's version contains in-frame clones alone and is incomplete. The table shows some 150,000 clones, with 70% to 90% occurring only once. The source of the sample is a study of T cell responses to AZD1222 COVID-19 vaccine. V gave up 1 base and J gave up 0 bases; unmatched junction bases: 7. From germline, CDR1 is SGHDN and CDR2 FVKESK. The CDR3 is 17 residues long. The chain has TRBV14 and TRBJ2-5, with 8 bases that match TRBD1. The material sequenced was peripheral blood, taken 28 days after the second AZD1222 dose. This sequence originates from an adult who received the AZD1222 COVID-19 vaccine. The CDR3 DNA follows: TGTGCCAGCAGCCAAGGCGCCGGGGACAGGTACCAAGAGACCCAGTACTTC. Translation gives CASSQGAGDRYQETQYF.